The 4 T cell receptor beta chains in this list originate from one sample, sequenced in a study of CD4 T cells in relation to SARS-CoV-2 and coronaviruses. The antigens for these receptors are not known. Before the COVID-19 pandemic, during about 2011-2019, CD4+ T cells were taken from unexposed donors. CD4+ T cells were isolated from the cells after around 10 days of culture. The data were produced by immunoSEQ multiplex PCR, yet TCRdb's version contains in-frame clones alone and is incomplete. The table lists about 11,000 clones, approximately 82% of them singletons. The source material was CD4+ T cells from PBMCs, cultured in vitro. The receptor source for this set is a human donor in good health.

The chain employs TRBV3-1 (or the pseudogene TRBV3-2) and TRBJ2-5; D call uncertain. The germline CDR1 and CDR2 sequences are LGHDT and YNNKEL (reference sequence). V was pared by 1 base and J by 1 base, with 7 bases between. The CDR3 is 14 residues long. The CDR3 loop reads CASSQGPAQETQYF. CDR3 DNA sequence: TGTGCCAGCAGCCAAGGGCCAGCCCAAGAGACCCAGTACTTC.

The V call is TRBV9, the J call TRBJ2-1; D gene unclear. The CDR3 covers 11 residues. Trimming took off 0 bases at V and 10 bases at J, with 5 bases between the two ends. CDR1 is SGDLS and CDR2 is YYNGEE in the germline V gene. The DNA for the CDR3 is TGTGCCAGCAGCGTAGCAGCCGAGCAGTTCTTC. This gives the protein CASSVAAEQFF.

The gene calls are TRBV5-1 and TRBJ1-3; D uncertain. The CDR3 length is 14 residues. Germline lookup yields CDR1 SGHRS and CDR2 YFSETQ. V was shortened by 4 bases and J by 3 bases, with 11 bases between the two germline ends. The CDR3 region is CASSTGAGGNTIYF. CDR3 coding DNA: TGCGCCAGCAGCACGGGTGCGGGTGGAAACACCATATATTTT. The full variable domain, completed using reference TRBV5-1 and TRBJ1-3, is KAGVTQTPRYLIKTRGQQVTLSCSPISGHRSVSWYQQTPGQGLQFLFEYFSETQRNKGNFPGRFSGRQFSNSRSEMNVSTLELGDSALYLCASSTGAGGNTIYFGEGSWLTVV.

The chain is built from TRBV5-1 and TRBJ2-5; TRBD1 aligns across 8 bases. Germline CDR1 reads SGHRS; CDR2 reads YFSETQ. The CDR3 has 17 amino acids. The J segment lost 4 bases and the V segment lost 1 base, leaving 12 bases of the junction unmatched. DNA of the CDR3: TGCGCCAGCAGCTTGTCCAGATCGACAGGGGTCGGAGAGACCCAGTACTTC. Its protein product is CASSLSRSTGVGETQYF.